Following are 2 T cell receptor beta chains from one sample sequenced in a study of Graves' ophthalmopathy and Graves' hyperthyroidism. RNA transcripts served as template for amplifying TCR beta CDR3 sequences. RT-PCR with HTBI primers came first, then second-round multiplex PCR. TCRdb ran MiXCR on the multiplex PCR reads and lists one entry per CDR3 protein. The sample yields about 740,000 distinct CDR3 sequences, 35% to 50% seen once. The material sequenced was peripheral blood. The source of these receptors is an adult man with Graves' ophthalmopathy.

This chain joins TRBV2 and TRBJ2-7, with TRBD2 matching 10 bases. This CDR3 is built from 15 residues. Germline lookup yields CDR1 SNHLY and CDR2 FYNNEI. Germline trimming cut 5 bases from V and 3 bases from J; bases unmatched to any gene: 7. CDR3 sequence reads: CASSYSSGRIYEQYF. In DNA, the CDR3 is TGTGCCAGCAGTTACTCTAGCGGGAGAATCTACGAGCAGTACTTC.

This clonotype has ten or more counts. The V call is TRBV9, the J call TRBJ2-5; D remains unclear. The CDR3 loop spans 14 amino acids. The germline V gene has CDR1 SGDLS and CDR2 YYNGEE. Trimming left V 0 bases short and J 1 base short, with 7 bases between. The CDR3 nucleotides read TGTGCCAGCAGCGTAGAGTCACCCCAAGAGACCCAGTACTTC. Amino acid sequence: CASSVESPQETQYF.